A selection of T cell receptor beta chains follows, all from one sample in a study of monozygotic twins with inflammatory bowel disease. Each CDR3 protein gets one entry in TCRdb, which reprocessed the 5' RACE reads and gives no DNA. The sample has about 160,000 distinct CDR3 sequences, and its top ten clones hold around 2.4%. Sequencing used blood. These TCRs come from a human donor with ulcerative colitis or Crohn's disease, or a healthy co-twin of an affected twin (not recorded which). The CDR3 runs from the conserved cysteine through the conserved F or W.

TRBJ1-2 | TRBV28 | CASSPWVWPTF
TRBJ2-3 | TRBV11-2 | CASSSGPGTGTDTQYF
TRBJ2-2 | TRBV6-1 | CASSEVGAGRSAGELFF
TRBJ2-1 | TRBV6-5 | CASTISPYNEQFF
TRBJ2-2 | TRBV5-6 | CASSLVRSTGELFF
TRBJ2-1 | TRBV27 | CASSYPGLDEQFF
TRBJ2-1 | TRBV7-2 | CASSPARGTDEQFF
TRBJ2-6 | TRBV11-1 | CASSLPGTGKAGANVLTF
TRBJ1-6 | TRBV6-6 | CASKTIDSPLHF
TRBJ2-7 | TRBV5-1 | CASSWDDSYEQYF
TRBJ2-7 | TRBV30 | CASTGRKSSYEQYF
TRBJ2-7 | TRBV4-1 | CASSPQGERYEQYF
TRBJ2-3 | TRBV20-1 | CSARDPGLASHTQYF
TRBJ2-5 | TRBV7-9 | CASSSTWSQETQYF
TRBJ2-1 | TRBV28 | CASSPYTGYSYNEQFF
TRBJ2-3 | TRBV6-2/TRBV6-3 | CASSYSKLDTQYF
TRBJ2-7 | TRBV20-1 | CSAHNRTSGSYEQYF
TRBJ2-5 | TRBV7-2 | CASSLVAGSAPQETQYF
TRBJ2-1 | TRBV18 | CASSPPRGGVANEQFF
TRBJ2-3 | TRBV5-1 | CASSRPSTGPAGDTQYF
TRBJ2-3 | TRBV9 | CASSVDVASSQYF
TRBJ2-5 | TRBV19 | CASSTGRRETQYF
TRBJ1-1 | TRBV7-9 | CASRPVQFDTEAFF
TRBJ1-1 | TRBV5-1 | CASRGQENTEAFF
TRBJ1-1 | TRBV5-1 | CASSLGATQQGRVMNTEAFF
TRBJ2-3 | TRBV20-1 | CSARALSGTDTQYF
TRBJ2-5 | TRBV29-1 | CSVRAAQETQYF
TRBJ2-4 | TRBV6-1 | CASRPIDRGLIAKNIQYF
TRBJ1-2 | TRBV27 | CASSFSPGLPNYGYTF